The subject of this entry is one T cell receptor (beta chain). The repertoire was sequenced with immunoSEQ multiplex PCR; TCRdb's copy has only in-frame clones and lacks some. Among some 1.5 million clones, approximately 97% were seen once, and the ten largest hold roughly 1.1%. The CDR3 length is 15 residues. V lost 4 bases to trimming and J lost 0 bases, with 13 bases between them. CDR1 is SGHRS and CDR2 is YFSETQ in the germline V gene. The sample originates from a study of shared clonotypes between healthy human individuals. Study overall: Each donor contributed plates that comprised three CD4 naive, three CD4 memory, two CD8 naive and one CD8 memory.

Only Caucasian adults living in Nashville, Tennessee served as donors. J is TRBJ1-1 and V is TRBV5-1; the D gene is possibly TRBD1 (6 bases). The origin of this receptor is a man aged 25-40 years in good health. Sequenced material: naive CD4+ T cells sorted from blood. The subset denotes: CD45RA+ positively selected. The CDR3 loop reads CASSAGGAMNTEAFF. CDR3 coding DNA: TGCGCCAGCAGCGCCGGGGGGGCCATGAACACTGAAGCTTTCTTT. The full variable domain, in which reference TRBV5-1 and TRBJ1-1 provide the parts outside the CDR3, is KAGVTQTPRYLIKTRGQQVTLSCSPISGHRSVSWYQQTPGQGLQFLFEYFSETQRNKGNFPGRFSGRQFSNSRSEMNVSTLELGDSALYLCASSAGGAMNTEAFFGQGTRLTVV.